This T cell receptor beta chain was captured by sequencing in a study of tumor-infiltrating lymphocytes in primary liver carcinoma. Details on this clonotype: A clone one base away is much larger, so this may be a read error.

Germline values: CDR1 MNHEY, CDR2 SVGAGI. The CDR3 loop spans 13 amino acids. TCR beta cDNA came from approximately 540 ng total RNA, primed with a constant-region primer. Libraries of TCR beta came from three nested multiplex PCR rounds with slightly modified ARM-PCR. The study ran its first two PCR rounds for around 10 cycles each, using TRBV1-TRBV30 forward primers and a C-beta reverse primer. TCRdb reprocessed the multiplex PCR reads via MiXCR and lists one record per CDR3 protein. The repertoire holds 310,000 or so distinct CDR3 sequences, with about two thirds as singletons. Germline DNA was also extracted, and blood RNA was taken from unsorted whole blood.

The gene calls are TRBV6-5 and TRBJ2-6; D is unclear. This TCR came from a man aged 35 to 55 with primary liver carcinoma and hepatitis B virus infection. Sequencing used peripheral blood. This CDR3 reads CASSLPGVNVLTF. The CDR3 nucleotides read TGTGCCAGCAGCCTTCCTGGGGTCAACGTCCTGACTTTC.